Shown below are 28 T cell receptor beta chains from a single sample sequenced in a study of response to subunit inactivated influenza vaccine. TCRdb re-analysed the RT-PCR reads in MiXCR, keeping a single row per CDR3 protein. The table includes about 610,000 distinct CDR3 sequences, less than 15% detected once. Sequencing used PBMCs from blood, obtained roughly 12 days after vaccination. Receptors were obtained from a man aged 50 or older who received an inactivated influenza vaccine.

V gene TRBV6-1 combines with J gene TRBJ2-3, with TRBD2 identical over 8 bases. V lost 5 bases and J lost 0; bases outside the gene matches: 7. This CDR3 contains 16 residues. CDR1 and CDR2 (germline): MNHNS, SASEGT. CDR3: CASSPPSGLSTDTQYF. CDR3 nucleotides: TGTGCCAGCAGTCCCCCTAGCGGGCTTAGCACAGATACGCAGTATTTT.

Notes on this clonotype: The junction differs from germline at one of its ends, possibly a read error. The chain links TRBV5-1 to TRBJ2-6; a possible D gene is TRBD1 (5 bases). Germline CDR1 reads SGHRS; CDR2 reads YFSETQ. The CDR3 is 15 residues long. As DNA, the CDR3 is TGCGCCAGCAGCTTGGCTGCGGCTGGGGCCAACGTCCTGACTTTT. Translating gives CASSLAAAGANVLTF.

In its sample, this clonotype was seen many times. The chain combines TRBV20-1 with TRBJ2-7; 7 bases agree with TRBD1. The CDR3 is made up of 13 amino acids. V dropped 5 bases and J dropped 6; count of bases not matched to a gene: 10. Germline CDR1 DFQATT, CDR2 SNEGSKA (reference sequence). The CDR3 loop is CSALVTGLGEQYF. DNA for the CDR3: TGCAGTGCTTTAGTGACAGGGTTAGGCGAGCAGTACTTC.

The chain has TRBV5-6 and TRBJ2-7; 8 nucleotides match TRBD1. V dropped 1 base and J dropped 4; count of bases not matched to a gene: 10. The CDR3 is made up of 16 amino acids. Germline lookup yields CDR1 SGHDT and CDR2 YYEEEE. The CDR3 region has the DNA TGTGCCAGCAGCTTGTGGTGGGGGCAGGGGGCTTACGAGCAGTACTTC. This gives the protein CASSLWWGQGAYEQYF.

The sample holds a few counts of this clonotype. The gene calls are TRBV6-1 and TRBJ2-1, with D perhaps matching TRBD1 (5 bases). The CDR3 covers 10 residues. The germline V gene has CDR1 MNHNS and CDR2 SASEGT. Between the trimmed V and J ends, which lost 4 bases and 10 bases, there was a span of 5 bases. The CDR3 coding sequence is TGTGCCAGCAGTGCAGGGGAGCAGTTCTTC. This encodes CASSAGEQFF.

This clonotype came up many times. The CDR3 region has the DNA TGCGCCAGCAGCCAAGGGGACTATGGCTACACCTTC. It yields the protein CASSQGDYGYTF. This chain uses TRBV5-1 with TRBJ1-2; maybe TRBD1 (5 bases). CDR1 is SGHRS and CDR2 is YFSETQ in the germline V gene. This CDR3 is built from 12 residues. Trimming removed 4 bases from V and 3 bases from J, with 7 bases in between.

The V and J genes are TRBV28 and TRBJ2-1, with D perhaps given as TRBD1 or TRBD2 (6 bases each). The CDR3 runs 14 residues. From germline, CDR1 is MDHEN and CDR2 SYDVKM. With 2 bases removed from V and 6 bases from J, the gap between germline ends came to 11 bases. CDR3 protein: CASSLTSRGNEQFF. The CDR3 DNA sequence: TGTGCCAGCAGTTTAACTAGCAGGGGCAATGAGCAGTTCTTC. Looking up the rest from reference TRBV28 and TRBJ2-1 gives the full variable domain: DVKVTQSSRYLVKRTGEKVFLECVQDMDHENMFWYRQDPGLGLRLIYFSYDVKMKEKGDIPEGYSVSREKKERFSLILESASTNQTSMYLCASSLTSRGNEQFFGPGTRLTVL.

This clonotype was observed a handful of times. The chain recombines TRBV20-1 with TRBJ1-4, with D possibly TRBD1 on 5 matching bases. This CDR3 has 17 residues. V lost 1 base to trimming and J lost 3 bases, with 18 bases between them. Per the germline V gene, CDR1 is DFQATT and CDR2 is SNEGSKA (reference sequence). DNA for the CDR3: TGCAGTGCTAGAGCGGGGAGAAGGGGACGGGCTAATGAAAAACTGTTTTTT. It translates to CSARAGRRGRANEKLFF.

The gene calls are TRBV7-6 and TRBJ2-5; D is ambiguous. Trimming cost V 3 bases and J 1 base, with 9 bases left between them. This CDR3 region has 14 residues. Looked up from germline, CDR1 is SGHVS and CDR2 is FNYEAQ. CDR3 residues: CASSFRPLQETQYF. The CDR3 DNA is TGTGCCAGCAGCTTCCGGCCCCTCCAAGAGACCCAGTACTTC. Full variable domain (remainder filled in from reference TRBV7-6 and TRBJ2-5): GAGVSQSPRYKVTKRGQDVALRCDPISGHVSLYWYRQALGQGPEFLTYFNYEAQQDKSGLPNDRFSAERPEGSISTLTIQRTEQRDSAMYRCASSFRPLQETQYFGPGTRLLVL.

This rearrangement joins TRBV15 to TRBJ1-1; D gene uncertain. Per the germline V gene, CDR1 is LNHNV and CDR2 is YYDKDF (reference sequence). The germline V and J ends were trimmed by 5 bases and 1 base, with 14 bases remaining between them. There are 15 residues in the CDR3. For the CDR3, the DNA is TGTGCCACCAGCCATAATGGCGGGCCGAACACTGAAGCTTTCTTT. This translates into CATSHNGGPNTEAFF.

The sample holds a few counts of this clonotype. This chain joins TRBV29-1 and TRBJ2-6; D is undetermined. This CDR3 spans 14 amino acids. V gave up 4 bases and J gave up 0 bases, with 7 bases separating them. Germline CDR1 SQVTM, CDR2 ANQGSEA. CDR3 in amino acids: CSVAERSGANVLTF. The CDR3 DNA is TGCAGCGTTGCCGAACGCTCTGGGGCCAACGTCCTGACTTTC.

A single count supports this clonotype. Written as DNA, the CDR3 is TGTGCCAGCTCACCAACAGGGGGAATGGAGACCCAGTACTTC. Translation: CASSPTGGMETQYF. The V gene is TRBV18, the J gene TRBJ2-5; 8 bases match TRBD1. This CDR3 has 14 residues. Germline-derived CDR1 and CDR2 are KGHSH and LQKENI. V shed 2 bases, J shed 5 bases, and the junction held 4 bases outside the gene matches.

The chain combines TRBV28 with TRBJ1-1; 7 bases fit TRBD1. Unmatched junction bases numbered 9, after V lost 5 bases and J lost 6 bases. The CDR3 covers 14 residues. CDR1 is MDHEN, CDR2 SYDVKM, per germline. In nucleotides, the CDR3 is TGTGCCAGCAGTCTAGGGGGCGCGTATCCTGAAGCTTTCTTT. Its protein product is CASSLGGAYPEAFF.

The V gene is TRBV4-3, the J gene TRBJ2-5, with D uncertain. Trimming left V 0 bases short and J 2 bases short, with 19 bases between. Per germline, CDR1 LGHNA and CDR2 YSLEER. The CDR3 loop spans 18 amino acids. The CDR3: CASSQDFSGDPSQETQYF. The CDR3 coding sequence is TGCGCCAGCAGCCAAGACTTTTCTGGCGATCCTTCGCAAGAGACCCAGTACTTC.

This clonotype has just a few counts. The chain recombines TRBV19 with TRBJ2-2, with 11 positions matching TRBD2. This CDR3 is 16 amino acids long. Germline V lookup: CDR1 LNHDA, CDR2 SQIVND (reference sequence). J was trimmed by 8 bases and V by 3 bases; bases with no gene match: 8. This CDR3 reads CASSMVLAGAVGELFF. The DNA of the CDR3 is TGTGCCAGTAGTATGGTACTAGCGGGAGCCGTGGGGGAGCTGTTTTTT.

This clonotype was seen only a few times. The chain recombines TRBV6-6 with TRBJ1-1; no firm D call. Deletions cut 6 bases from V and 0 bases from J, with 11 bases between. CDR1 and CDR2 (germline): MNHNY, SVGAGI (reference sequence). The CDR3 contains 14 residues. CDR3 in DNA: TGTGCCAGCAGCGGAATTAGCATGAACACTGAAGCTTTCTTT. Its protein is CASSGISMNTEAFF.

This clonotype appeared a few times. The chain has TRBV20-1 and TRBJ1-2; no reliable D call. The V and J ends lost 0 bases and 8 bases respectively, with 22 bases between them. In germline, CDR1 is DFQATT, CDR2 SNEGSKA (reference sequence). The CDR3 runs 16 residues. The CDR3 protein is CSARDWKDTGREGYTF. The CDR3 region has the DNA TGCAGTGCTAGAGATTGGAAAGACACTGGACGGGAAGGCTACACCTTC.

This clonotype was found a few times. The chain joins TRBV2 to TRBJ2-3, with a possible D match to TRBD2 (6 bases). Per germline, CDR1 SNHLY and CDR2 FYNNEI. The V gene lost 4 bases and the J gene lost 0 bases, with 14 bases spanning the gap. This CDR3 has 16 amino acids. CDR3 nucleotides: TGTGCCAGCAGTGGAGCACTAGCCTGGAGCACAGATACGCAGTATTTT. Translation: CASSGALAWSTDTQYF.

The J gene is TRBJ2-3, the V gene TRBV9, with 7 bases identical to TRBD2. The CDR3 covers 16 residues. Germline V gene sequence: CDR1 SGDLS, CDR2 YYNGEE. The junction had 7 bases not matched to a gene; V was cut back by 0 bases and J by 3 bases. The CDR3: CASSVGGGLYTDTQYF. The CDR3 region has the DNA TGTGCCAGCAGCGTAGGGGGAGGGCTGTATACAGATACGCAGTATTTT.

In its sample, this clonotype was seen a few times. This chain uses TRBV12-3 or TRBV12-4 with TRBJ1-5; the D is unclear. Between the trimmed V and J ends, which lost 8 bases and 0 bases, there was a span of 11 bases. There are 14 residues in the CDR3. The CDR3 sequence is CASRPDHSNQPQHF. For the CDR3, the DNA is TGTGCCAGCCGACCAGATCATAGCAATCAGCCCCAGCATTTT.

The chain recombines TRBV10-2 with TRBJ2-1, with 9 bases identical to TRBD2. V lost 10 bases, J lost 1 base, and 14 bases stayed unmatched. Germline V gene data show CDR1 as WSHSY and CDR2 as SAAADI. The CDR3 covers 17 residues. In DNA form, the CDR3 reads TGCGCCACCCGACGGGGGGTAGCGGGGGATTCCTACAATGAGCAGTTCTTC. Amino acids: CATRRGVAGDSYNEQFF.

Only one count was recorded for this clonotype. The chain links TRBV5-1 to TRBJ2-7, with D possibly called TRBD1 or TRBD2 (6 bases each). CDR1 and CDR2 from the germline V gene are SGHRS and YFSETQ. This CDR3 is 16 amino acids long. Trimming left V 4 bases short and J 3 bases short, with 20 bases between. CDR3 coding DNA: TGCGCCAGCAGCCCGGATCTCGGAGGGGGAGACTACGAGCAGTACTTC. It yields the protein CASSPDLGGGDYEQYF.

V is TRBV5-4 and J is TRBJ2-3; 9 bases are shared with TRBD2. Looked up from germline, CDR1 is SGHNT and CDR2 is YYREEE (reference sequence). The V gene end was trimmed by 1 base and the J gene end by 5 bases; junction bases not matched to a gene: 5. This CDR3 region has 15 residues. In DNA form, the CDR3 reads TGTGCCAGCAGCTTGACGAGACTAGCGGTAGATACGCAGTATTTT. Translation: CASSLTRLAVDTQYF.

V and J are TRBV12-3 or TRBV12-4 and TRBJ1-2; the D gene is possibly TRBD1 (5 bases). Deletions cut 5 bases from V and 8 bases from J, with 18 bases between. This CDR3 has 14 amino acids. The CDR3 nucleotides read TGTGCCAGCAGTCTTACTAGGACACGAGAGGGCTACACCTTC. Protein sequence: CASSLTRTREGYTF.

This clonotype came up a few times. As DNA, the CDR3 is TGTGCCAGCAGCCTAGAGTGGAGTGAGCAGTACTTC. This translates into CASSLEWSEQYF. The V gene is TRBV7-2, the J gene TRBJ2-7; D not resolved. The CDR3 is made up of 12 amino acids. Germline V lookup: CDR1 SGHTA, CDR2 FQGNSA. Between the trimmed V and J ends, which lost 5 bases and 7 bases, there was a span of 12 bases. Full variable domain (rest looked up from reference TRBV7-2 and TRBJ2-7): GAGVSQSPSNKVTEKGKDVELRCDPISGHTALYWYRQSLGQGLEFLIYFQGNSAPDKSGLPSDRFSAERTGGSVSTLTIQRTQQEDSAVYLCASSLEWSEQYFGPGTRLTVT.

This clonotype came up a few times. The rearrangement uses TRBV7-2 and TRBJ1-2; D perhaps matches TRBD1 (5 bases). The germline V and J ends were trimmed by 4 bases and 0 bases, with 9 bases remaining between them. The germline CDR1 and CDR2 sequences are SGHTA and FQGNSA. CDR3 length equals 14 residues. CDR3 residues: CASSSGIANYGYTF. DNA for the CDR3: TGTGCCAGCAGCTCAGGGATAGCTAACTATGGCTACACCTTC.

This clonotype showed up just a few times. The chain is built from TRBV4-2 and TRBJ2-7; D may match TRBD1 or TRBD2 (6 bases each). CDR3 size: 15 residues. The germline gives CDR1 LGHNA, CDR2 YNFKEQ. V was trimmed by 5 bases and J by 4 bases, leaving 18 bases between them. The CDR3 bases are TGTGCCAGCAGCAGCTTCTCTTCGGGGGCGTACGAGCAGTACTTC. Residues: CASSSFSSGAYEQYF.

V and J are TRBV6-5 and TRBJ2-2, with D hard to call. Germline lookup yields CDR1 MNHEY and CDR2 SVGAGI. V was cut by 6 bases and J by 4 bases, with 6 bases left in between. The CDR3 is made up of 12 amino acids. Here the CDR3 DNA reads TGTGCCAGCAGAAGCCCCACCGGGGAGCTGTTTTTT. It specifies CASRSPTGELFF.